The next 10 T cell receptor beta chains were all read from a single sample in a study of shared clonotypes between healthy human individuals. The method was immunoSEQ multiplex PCR; TCRdb's version includes in-frame clones alone and lacks a portion of them. Of about 2,100,000 clones listed, about 93% were seen once; the top ten hold about 1.8%. The naive CD8 subset, CD45RO-negative cells positively selected for CCR7, excluded terminally differentiated effector memory CD45RA+ cells. Sequencing was performed on naive CD8+ T cells from PBMCs. The receptors come from a man younger than 35 in good health. Some clones in this sample may be carry-over from other donors' samples.

V and J are TRBV14 and TRBJ2-7; maybe TRBD1 (6 bases). This CDR3 is 17 amino acids long. Trimming cost V 1 base and J 3 bases, with 19 bases left between them. CDR1 is SGHDN, CDR2 FVKESK, per germline. Here the CDR3 DNA reads TGTGCCAGCAGCCAAGTTTCGCTCCAGGGGAGCCACTACGAGCAGTACTTC. It is translated as CASSQVSLQGSHYEQYF.

The chain couples TRBV4-2 to TRBJ2-3, with D possibly being TRBD2 (6 bases). Germline V CDR1 and CDR2: LGHNA, YNFKEQ. The ends were cut back, 2 bases at V and 4 bases at J, with 16 bases in the middle. The CDR3 extends over 16 amino acids. CDR3 coding DNA: TGTGCCAGCAGCCAACCTGGGACTTCCAGACCAGATACGCAGTATTTT. Protein sequence: CASSQPGTSRPDTQYF.

The chain joins TRBV4-2 to TRBJ2-1; the match to TRBD2 covers 9 bases. Germline loops: CDR1 LGHNA, CDR2 YNFKEQ. This CDR3 region has 16 residues. The trim removed 4 bases at V and 9 bases at J, leaving 13 bases unmatched. This CDR3 is CASSLLEGREGGEQFF. CDR3 in DNA: TGTGCCAGCAGCCTCTTAGAGGGGCGGGAGGGGGGTGAGCAGTTCTTC.

This clone showed up just once. This chain joins TRBV5-4 and TRBJ1-3; D unclear. Trimming left V 4 bases short and J 4 bases short, with 6 bases between. The CDR3 has 12 amino acids. Per germline, CDR1 SGHNT and CDR2 YYREEE (reference sequence). The CDR3 reads CASSIGGNTIYF. CDR3 nucleotides: TGTGCCAGCAGCATAGGAGGAAACACCATATATTTT.

For this clone: Other DNA sequences of this sample code for an identical CDR3. The chain employs TRBV5-6 and TRBJ2-7, with D possibly being TRBD1 or TRBD2 (5 bases each). CDR3 size: 14 residues. Trimming left V 3 bases short and J 3 bases short, with 13 bases between. Germline CDR1 and CDR2: SGHDT and YYEEEE. DNA of the CDR3: TGTGCCAGCAGCTACGGGACGGCTAGCTACGAGCAGTACTTC. Its protein product is CASSYGTASYEQYF.

This sequence joins TRBV4-1 and TRBJ1-1; D not certain. Germline CDR1 and CDR2: MGHRA and YSYEKL. The CDR3 runs 13 residues. V dropped 8 bases and J dropped 0 bases, with 10 bases sitting between them. CDR3 sequence reads: CASSQMVNTEAFF. The CDR3 DNA reads TGCGCCAGCTCACAGATGGTGAACACTGAAGCTTTCTTT.

The gene calls are TRBV9 and TRBJ1-3; a weak D match, TRBD1 (6 bases). Trimming removed 3 bases from V and 4 bases from J, with 11 bases in between. Germline V CDR1 and CDR2: SGDLS, YYNGEE. There are 14 residues in the CDR3. The CDR3 spells CASSASGQGNTIYF. The CDR3 DNA follows: TGTGCCAGCAGCGCCTCTGGACAGGGAAACACCATATATTTT.

This sequence joins TRBV29-1 and TRBJ2-1; D unclear. Trimming took off 4 bases at V and 0 bases at J, with 13 bases between the two ends. The CDR3 runs to 15 residues. In germline, CDR1 is SQVTM, CDR2 ANQGSEA. CDR3 nucleotide sequence: TGCAGCGTTGCAATACCTAGAAACTCCTACAATGAGCAGTTCTTC. This sequence encodes CSVAIPRNSYNEQFF.

The chain recombines TRBV5-4 with TRBJ2-7; 7 bases align to TRBD2. The CDR3 totals 15 residues. Looked up from germline, CDR1 is SGHNT and CDR2 is YYREEE (reference sequence). V lost 2 bases and J lost 3; bases outside the gene matches: 8. The CDR3 bases are TGTGCCAGCAGCTTCTCGGGAGGTGGGATCTACGAGCAGTACTTC. This codes for CASSFSGGGIYEQYF.

The V gene is TRBV6-1, the J gene TRBJ1-4; 7 bases match TRBD1. Germline V gives CDR1 MNHNS, CDR2 SASEGT. Trimming at V came to 2 bases and at J to 3 bases, leaving 9 bases not matched to a gene. This CDR3 has 17 amino acids. The CDR3 DNA is TGTGCCAGCAGTGAAAGGACAGGATATTCGGCTAATGAAAAACTGTTTTTT. Translating gives CASSERTGYSANEKLFF.